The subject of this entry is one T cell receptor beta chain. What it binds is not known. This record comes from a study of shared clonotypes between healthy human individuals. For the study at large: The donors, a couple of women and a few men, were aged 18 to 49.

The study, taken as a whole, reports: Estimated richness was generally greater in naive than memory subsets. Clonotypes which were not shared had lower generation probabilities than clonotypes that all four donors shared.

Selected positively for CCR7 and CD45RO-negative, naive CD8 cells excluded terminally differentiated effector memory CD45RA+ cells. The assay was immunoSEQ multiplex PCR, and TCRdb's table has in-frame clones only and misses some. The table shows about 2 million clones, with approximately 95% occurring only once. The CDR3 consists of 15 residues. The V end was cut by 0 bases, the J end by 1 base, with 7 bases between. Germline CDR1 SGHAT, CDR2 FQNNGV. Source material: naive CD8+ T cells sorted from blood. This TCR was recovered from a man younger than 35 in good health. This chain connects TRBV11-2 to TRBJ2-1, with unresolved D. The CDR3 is CASSLDPSSYNEQFF. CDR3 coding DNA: TGTGCCAGCAGCTTAGATCCTTCTTCCTACAATGAGCAGTTCTTC.